This T cell receptor beta chain is from a study of T cell responses to AZD1222 COVID-19 vaccine. Study-level results: Receipt of two AZD1222 doses was followed by a rise in Spike-specific TCR breadth and depth.

Concerning this clone itself: Its cognate antigen is unknown.

Sequencing was performed with immunoSEQ multiplex PCR; in TCRdb, only in-frame clones are kept and a portion is missing. The table shows 140,000 to 150,000 clones, with approximately 85% occurring only once. V lost 1 base, J lost 4 bases, and 14 bases lay in between. The CDR3 length is 15 residues. Per the germline V gene, CDR1 is SGHNT and CDR2 is YYREEE (reference sequence). The clonotype comes from an adult in good health. Sequences were derived from peripheral blood, sampled on day 0 of MenACWY control vaccination. This chain uses TRBV5-4 with TRBJ1-2; the D gene is possibly TRBD1 (6 bases). CDR3 sequence: CASSLTWGASYGYTF. The CDR3 DNA sequence: TGTGCCAGCAGCTTGACGTGGGGGGCGAGCTATGGCTACACCTTC.